This passage covers 27 T cell receptor beta chains from one sample sequenced in a study of T cell responses to AZD1222 COVID-19 vaccine. Clones were sequenced by immunoSEQ multiplex PCR, and TCRdb holds only the in-frame ones, with some missing. The profile shows 140,000 or so clones, approximately 91% of them singletons. This specimen was peripheral blood, taken 28 days after the second AZD1222 dose. These receptors were taken from an adult who received the AZD1222 COVID-19 vaccine.

This clone was observed a single time. The chain links TRBV29-1 to TRBJ2-3; D unclear. Looked up from germline, CDR1 is SQVTM and CDR2 is ANQGSEA. The V gene lost 4 bases and the J gene lost 4 bases, with 12 bases spanning the gap. This CDR3 has 13 residues. The CDR3 loop reads CSVVKGSADTQYF. CDR3 sequence (DNA): TGCAGCGTTGTAAAGGGCTCGGCAGATACGCAGTATTTT.

This clone has only one observation. The chain uses TRBV5-5 and TRBJ2-1; 10 bases are shared with TRBD2. Looked up from germline, CDR1 is SGHKS and CDR2 is YYEKEE (reference sequence). V dropped 2 bases and J dropped 6; count of bases not matched to a gene: 8. The CDR3 contains 16 residues. Here the CDR3 reads CASSFASGRSRNEQFF. The CDR3 DNA reads TGTGCCAGCAGCTTCGCTAGCGGGAGATCCCGCAATGAGCAGTTCTTC.

This chain uses TRBV13 with TRBJ1-3; 7 bases are shared with TRBD1. In germline, CDR1 is PRHDT, CDR2 FYEKMQ (reference sequence). The CDR3 has 14 residues. V lost 5 bases to trimming and J lost 3 bases; unmatched junction nucleotides: 4. The CDR3 region has the DNA TGTGCCAGCAGCATTACAGGGGATGGAAACACCATATATTTT. Translation: CASSITGDGNTIYF.

The chain has TRBV3-1 (or the pseudogene TRBV3-2) and TRBJ2-7, with a possible D match to TRBD2 (6 bases). This CDR3 is 16 amino acids long. The ends were cut back, 1 base at V and 1 base at J, with 14 bases in the middle. Per germline, CDR1 LGHDT and CDR2 YNNKEL (reference sequence). The CDR3 nucleotides are TGTGCCAGCAGCCAAGTAGGTGCGGGATCTTCCTACGAGCAGTACTTC. This codes for CASSQVGAGSSYEQYF.

CDR3 amino acids: CASSWEGQGTEKLFF. As DNA, the CDR3 is TGCGCCAGCAGCTGGGAGGGACAGGGGACGGAAAAACTGTTTTTT. The chain links TRBV5-1 to TRBJ1-4, with 10 bases fitting TRBD1. Unmatched junction bases numbered 7, after V lost 3 bases and J lost 8 bases. The CDR3 is made up of 15 amino acids. Germline lookup yields CDR1 SGHRS and CDR2 YFSETQ.

The rearrangement joins TRBV6-5 to TRBJ2-3; 7 bases map to TRBD2. CDR1 is MNHEY, CDR2 SVGAGI, per germline. Trimming took 8 bases from V and 4 from J; bases not matched to a gene: 9. This CDR3 is 14 amino acids long. CDR3 nucleotide sequence: TGTGCCAGCCTTCGTGGTCGGGGGGCAGATACGCAGTATTTT. Translating gives CASLRGRGADTQYF.

The rearrangement links TRBV3-1 (or the pseudogene TRBV3-2) to TRBJ2-2; D gene ambiguous. CDR3 length: 12 residues. The V and J ends lost 1 base and 6 bases respectively, with 3 bases between them. Germline loops: CDR1 LGHDT, CDR2 YNNKEL (reference sequence). DNA of the CDR3: TGTGCCAGCAGCCAAGGGTCCGGGGAGCTGTTTTTT. Encoded protein: CASSQGSGELFF.

The chain links TRBV6-4 to TRBJ1-1, with D tentatively TRBD1 (5 bases). This CDR3 is built from 14 residues. V gave up 6 bases and J gave up 4 bases, with 15 bases separating them. Germline values: CDR1 MRHNA, CDR2 SNTAGT. CDR3 coding DNA: TGTGCCAGCAGCGCCCAGGCGGGGGGCACTGAAGCTTTCTTT. Protein sequence: CASSAQAGGTEAFF.

This chain joins TRBV20-1 and TRBJ2-7; D call uncertain. The CDR3 loop spans 10 amino acids. Germline loops: CDR1 DFQATT, CDR2 SNEGSKA (reference sequence). The germline V and J ends were trimmed by 6 bases and 6 bases, with 9 bases remaining between them. CDR3 DNA sequence: TGCAGTGCATCTTTTGGCGAGCAGTACTTC. Translating gives CSASFGEQYF.

The rearrangement links TRBV10-3 to TRBJ1-2; D might be TRBD1 (5 bases). V lost 1 base to trimming and J lost 4 bases, with 7 bases between them. The CDR3 consists of 13 residues. Germline V gene data show CDR1 as ENHRY and CDR2 as SYGVKD. The CDR3 reads CAISEFDSYGYTF. The DNA of the CDR3 is TGTGCCATCAGTGAGTTCGACAGCTATGGCTACACCTTC.

Of note for this clone: The sample has other DNA sequences that encode this CDR3 too. The chain is built from TRBV6-5 and TRBJ2-5; maybe TRBD2 (5 bases). The CDR3 spans 15 residues. Trimming removed 0 bases from V and 1 base from J, with 9 bases in between. Germline assignment: CDR1 MNHEY and CDR2 SVGAGI. The CDR3 nucleotides are TGTGCCAGCAGTTACTCCCGGGGAACCCAAGAGACCCAGTACTTC. Protein: CASSYSRGTQETQYF.

The V gene is TRBV6-1, the J gene TRBJ2-2; TRBD1 might be the D (5 bases). This CDR3 region has 16 residues. V dropped 1 base and J dropped 6 bases, with 15 bases sitting between them. Germline V lookup: CDR1 MNHNS, CDR2 SASEGT. The CDR3 region has the DNA TGTGCCAGCAGTGAAGGGAGCAGGGCGACCGCCGGGGAGCTGTTTTTT. Its translation: CASSEGSRATAGELFF.

V usage is TRBV20-1 and J usage is TRBJ1-3; D remains unclear. Per the germline V gene, CDR1 is DFQATT and CDR2 is SNEGSKA (reference sequence). V gave up 3 bases and J gave up 0 bases, with 9 bases separating them. The CDR3 loop spans 14 amino acids. This chain's CDR3 is CSASRSSSGNTIYF. CDR3 DNA: TGCAGTGCTAGTCGGTCGAGCTCTGGAAACACCATATATTTT.

V gene TRBV3-1 (or the pseudogene TRBV3-2) combines with J gene TRBJ2-1, with D maybe TRBD2 (6 bases). V lost 3 bases, J lost 4 bases, and 16 bases lay in between. The CDR3 consists of 16 residues. In germline, CDR1 is LGHDT, CDR2 YNNKEL (reference sequence). The CDR3 sequence is CASSHRRGSAYNEQFF. Written as DNA, the CDR3 is TGTGCCAGCAGCCACCGGAGGGGTAGCGCTTACAATGAGCAGTTCTTC.

The chain uses TRBV5-8 and TRBJ2-3; 11 bases fit TRBD2. Germline V CDR1 and CDR2: SGHTS, YDEGEE. This CDR3 spans 17 amino acids. With V trimmed by 0 bases and J by 1 base, 4 bases remained unmatched. CDR3 loop: CASSLARTSGRTDTQYF. Written as DNA, the CDR3 is TGTGCCAGCAGCTTGGCCCGGACTAGCGGGCGCACAGATACGCAGTATTTT.

The chain employs TRBV3-1 (or the pseudogene TRBV3-2) and TRBJ1-4; 7 positions match TRBD1. This CDR3 region has 13 residues. Trimming removed 8 bases from V and 6 bases from J; junction bases left unmatched: 6. In germline, CDR1 is LGHDT, CDR2 YNNKEL (reference sequence). CDR3 sequence (DNA): TGTGCCAGCGCAAAGAGGGGGCATGAAAAACTGTTTTTT. Amino acid sequence: CASAKRGHEKLFF.

The V call is TRBV6-5, the J call TRBJ1-1; D not certain. Looked up from germline, CDR1 is MNHEY and CDR2 is SVGAGI. CDR3 length: 13 residues. V lost 11 bases to trimming and J lost 1 base, with 14 bases between them. CDR3 protein: CAGKYLGNTEAFF. CDR3 nucleotides: TGTGCCGGGAAATACTTGGGGAACACTGAAGCTTTCTTT.

The V and J genes are TRBV2 and TRBJ2-1, with D uncertain. This CDR3 region has 14 residues. Trimming shortened V by 6 bases and J by 3 bases, and 12 bases separated the two germline ends. The V gene's germline CDR1 is SNHLY and CDR2 FYNNEI. CDR3 sequence (DNA): TGTGCCAGCAGGAAAGGGTCGGTCTACAATGAGCAGTTCTTC. Translated: CASRKGSVYNEQFF.

CDR3 sequence: CASSQSGLAGDTQYF. Here the CDR3 DNA reads TGTGCCAGCAGCCAATCGGGACTAGCGGGTGATACGCAGTATTTT. V is TRBV3-1 (or the pseudogene TRBV3-2) and J is TRBJ2-3, with 12 bases fitting TRBD2. Germline loops: CDR1 LGHDT, CDR2 YNNKEL (reference sequence). The length of the CDR3 is 15 residues. Losses at the gene ends were 2 bases for V and 6 bases for J; bases not matched to a gene: 3.

V gene TRBV6-5 combines with J gene TRBJ1-2; no firm D call. The V and J ends lost 8 bases and 3 bases respectively, with 16 bases between them. The CDR3 loop spans 14 amino acids. The germline CDR1 and CDR2 sequences are MNHEY and SVGAGI. The CDR3 loop is CASVPGRGDYGYTF. CDR3 nucleotide sequence: TGTGCCAGCGTCCCGGGCCGCGGAGACTATGGCTACACCTTC.

The V and J genes are TRBV5-4 and TRBJ2-7; TRBD2 is a possible D gene (6 bases). Germline V CDR1 and CDR2: SGHNT, YYREEE (reference sequence). V gave up 0 bases and J gave up 0 bases, with 16 bases separating them. The CDR3 has 17 residues. The DNA for the CDR3 is TGTGCCAGCAGCTTGGCGGGTGGGGCTAGCGCCTCCTACGAGCAGTACTTC. The encoded protein is CASSLAGGASASYEQYF.

The genes are TRBV7-9 and TRBJ2-5, with TRBD1 identical over 8 bases. The CDR3 runs to 16 residues. Per the germline V gene, CDR1 is SEHNR and CDR2 is FQNEAQ (reference sequence). With V trimmed by 6 bases and J by 7 bases, 16 bases remained unmatched. CDR3 in amino acids: CASRSGETGVSGTQYF. For the CDR3, the DNA is TGTGCCAGCAGGTCCGGGGAGACAGGGGTTTCAGGGACCCAGTACTTC.

The chain recombines TRBV29-1 with TRBJ2-3; 12 bases are a match to TRBD2. V gave up 7 bases and J gave up 3 bases; unmatched junction bases: 5. The CDR3 runs to 14 residues. In germline, CDR1 is SQVTM, CDR2 ANQGSEA. In nucleotides, the CDR3 is TGCAGCGCTTCGACTAGCGGGAGAACAGATACGCAGTATTTT. This translates into CSASTSGRTDTQYF.

This sequence joins TRBV18 and TRBJ1-5; 9 bases map to TRBD1. CDR3 size: 15 residues. The V segment lost 4 bases and the J segment 3 bases; nucleotides outside the gene matches: 4. Germline loops: CDR1 KGHSH, CDR2 LQKENI. DNA for the CDR3: TGTGCCAGCTCACGGACAGGGGCCTCCAATCAGCCCCAGCATTTT. This translates into CASSRTGASNQPQHF.

The gene calls are TRBV19 and TRBJ2-1, with TRBD2 identical over 11 bases. The CDR3 has 17 residues. J gave up 0 bases and V 5 bases, and 6 bases lay outside the gene matches. Per the germline V gene, CDR1 is LNHDA and CDR2 is SQIVND (reference sequence). The DNA of the CDR3 is TGTGCCAGTAGTCCCCGGACTAGCGGGTTCTCCTACAATGAGCAGTTCTTC. Its protein is CASSPRTSGFSYNEQFF.

The chain uses TRBV5-5 and TRBJ2-3; 9 nucleotides agree with TRBD2. V was clipped by 0 bases and J by 7 bases; unmatched bases: 9. The CDR3 sequence is 16 residues long. CDR1 is SGHKS, CDR2 YYEKEE, per germline (reference sequence). In DNA, the CDR3 is TGTGCCAGCAGCTTGGAGCCGCGGGGGGGCCTGTATACGCAGTATTTT. Its protein is CASSLEPRGGLYTQYF. The full variable domain, with the rest looked up from reference TRBV5-5 and TRBJ2-3, is DAGVTQSPTHLIKTRGQQVTLRCSPISGHKSVSWYQQVLGQGPQFIFQYYEKEERGRGNFPDRFSARQFPNYSSELNVNALLLGDSALYLCASSLEPRGGLYTQYFGPGTRLTVL.

V gene TRBV29-1 combines with J gene TRBJ2-3; D possibly uses TRBD1 or TRBD2 (6 bases each). CDR1 and CDR2 (germline): SQVTM, ANQGSEA. Deletions cut 3 bases from V and 1 base from J, with 11 bases between. This CDR3 is built from 14 residues. CDR3 residues: CSVDGGGGTDTQYF. DNA of the CDR3: TGCAGCGTTGACGGAGGGGGAGGCACAGATACGCAGTATTTT.